What follows are 17 T cell receptor beta chains derived from one specimen sequenced in a study of T cell responses to AZD1222 COVID-19 vaccine. This table comes from immunoSEQ multiplex PCR, and its TCRdb copy is limited to in-frame clones, with some not included. The table shows 130,000 or so clones, with about 93% occurring only once. The specimen comprised peripheral blood, sampled on day 0 of AZD1222 vaccination. The receptors originated from an adult in good health.

The chain links TRBV28 to TRBJ1-5, with TRBD1 matching 8 bases. CDR1 is MDHEN and CDR2 is SYDVKM in the germline V gene. Unmatched junction bases numbered 5, after V lost 6 bases and J lost 7 bases. CDR3 length equals 13 residues. CDR3 sequence reads: CASRVGQGQPQHF. CDR3 in DNA: TGTGCCAGCAGAGTAGGACAGGGCCAGCCCCAGCATTTT.

The V and J genes are TRBV11-2 and TRBJ1-1; weak D call: TRBD1 (5 bases). This CDR3 comprises 15 residues. V lost 0 bases, J lost 2 bases, and 10 bases lay in between. The germline gives CDR1 SGHAT, CDR2 FQNNGV. CDR3 loop: CASSLEGGLNTEAFF. The CDR3 DNA reads as TGTGCCAGCAGCTTAGAGGGGGGACTAAACACTGAAGCTTTCTTT.

This chain links TRBV5-1 with TRBJ2-3; no definite D call. Germline V CDR1 and CDR2: SGHRS, YFSETQ. CDR3 length: 13 residues. V dropped 1 base and J dropped 4 bases, with 7 bases sitting between them. The CDR3 DNA follows: TGCGCCAGCAGCTTGCTGCTGTCAGATACGCAGTATTTT. The encoded protein is CASSLLLSDTQYF.

The chain links TRBV19 to TRBJ2-2; 11 nucleotides match TRBD1. Trimming took 6 bases from V and 4 from J; bases not matched to a gene: 7. This CDR3 comprises 16 residues. The germline V gene encodes CDR1 LNHDA and CDR2 SQIVND (reference sequence). CDR3 sequence: CASRSRDRGSTGELFF. The CDR3 coding sequence is TGTGCCAGTAGAAGCCGGGACAGGGGGTCCACCGGGGAGCTGTTTTTT.

The chain uses TRBV28 and TRBJ2-7, with 8 bases lining up with TRBD2. The CDR3 contains 14 residues. Germline V gene sequence: CDR1 MDHEN, CDR2 SYDVKM. Losses at the gene ends were 8 bases for V and 2 bases for J; bases not matched to a gene: 8. In nucleotides, the CDR3 is TGTGCCAGCTGCCGGGGGGGGGTCACCTACGAGCAGTACTTC. As protein: CASCRGGVTYEQYF. The variable domain in full, completed from reference TRBV28 and TRBJ2-7, reads DVKVTQSSRYLVKRTGEKVFLECVQDMDHENMFWYRQDPGLGLRLIYFSYDVKMKEKGDIPEGYSVSREKKERFSLILESASTNQTSMYLCASCRGGVTYEQYFGPGTRLTVT.

The chain has TRBV30 and TRBJ1-6, with no clear D. Germline assignment: CDR1 GTSNPN and CDR2 SVGIG (reference sequence). The CDR3 spans 11 residues. V lost 4 bases, J lost 4 bases, and 2 bases lay in between. The CDR3 DNA is TGTGCCTGGATGTATAATTCACCCCTCCACTTT. It encodes CAWMYNSPLHF.

The chain combines TRBV5-1 with TRBJ2-2, with D unclear. Between the trimmed V and J ends, which lost 6 bases and 3 bases, there was a span of 12 bases. From germline, CDR1 is SGHRS and CDR2 YFSETQ. The CDR3 is 14 amino acids. CDR3 sequence (DNA): TGCGCCAGCAAGGTGACCGCCGACACCGGGGAGCTGTTTTTT. As protein: CASKVTADTGELFF.

J is TRBJ1-3 and V is TRBV6-5; D unclear. The germline gives CDR1 MNHEY, CDR2 SVGAGI. V lost 9 bases and J 1 base, leaving 10 bases between the germline ends. This CDR3 is 13 amino acids long. The DNA of the CDR3 is TGTGCCAGTATCGAAGTTTCTGGAAACACCATATATTTT. Protein product: CASIEVSGNTIYF.

The count of this clone is one. This chain joins TRBV6-5 and TRBJ2-3; D not resolved. Trimming left V 7 bases short and J 3 bases short, with 11 bases between. Germline V gene data show CDR1 as MNHEY and CDR2 as SVGAGI. This CDR3 has 13 residues. DNA of the CDR3: TGTGCCAGCACCATAACCCAGACAGATACGCAGTATTTT. Translated, it gives CASTITQTDTQYF.

V is TRBV10-3 and J is TRBJ1-2; D is possibly TRBD1 (5 bases). CDR1 is ENHRY, CDR2 SYGVKD, per germline. The CDR3 contains 14 residues. The V end lost 10 bases, the J end lost 12 bases, and 27 bases lay between the germline ends. CDR3 sequence: CATQTPTDVGVNTF. CDR3 bases: TGTGCCACCCAGACCCCGACAGACGTCGGAGTGAACACCTTC.

The chain is built from TRBV6-5 and TRBJ2-3; no definite D call. The CDR3 consists of 12 residues. Germline V gene lookup returns CDR1 MNHEY and CDR2 SVGAGI. Trimming stripped 5 bases from V and 2 bases from J, with 5 bases between. CDR3 loop: CASSLDTDTQYF. The CDR3 DNA is TGTGCCAGCAGTCTCGACACAGATACGCAGTATTTT.

The gene calls are TRBV9 and TRBJ2-5; 9 nucleotides line up with TRBD1. This CDR3 is 15 amino acids long. Germline CDR1 SGDLS, CDR2 YYNGEE. Losses at the gene ends were 0 bases for V and 5 bases for J; bases not matched to a gene: 5. The CDR3 nucleotides read TGTGCCAGCAGCGTAGACAGGGGGCGATTGGAGACCCAGTACTTC. It specifies CASSVDRGRLETQYF.

The V call is TRBV7-8, the J call TRBJ1-3; 8 nucleotides line up with TRBD1. Germline CDR1 and CDR2: SGHVS and FQNEAQ. The J segment lost 4 bases and the V segment lost 3 bases, leaving 5 bases of the junction unmatched. The CDR3 totals 15 residues. The CDR3 region has the DNA TGTGCCAGCAGCTTTCAGGGGGCAGCCGGAAACACCATATATTTT. This gives the protein CASSFQGAAGNTIYF.

The rearrangement links TRBV5-1 to TRBJ2-1; D possibly corresponds to TRBD2 (5 bases). V lost 7 bases, J lost 6 bases, and 11 bases lay in between. CDR3 length: 12 amino acids. The germline V gene has CDR1 SGHRS and CDR2 YFSETQ. The CDR3 protein is CASGRGANEQFF. CDR3 DNA: TGCGCCAGCGGCCGGGGAGCCAATGAGCAGTTCTTC.

This sequence joins TRBV9 and TRBJ2-2; D gene unclear. Germline V gene data show CDR1 as SGDLS and CDR2 as YYNGEE. Deletions cut 4 bases from V and 6 bases from J, with 13 bases between. CDR3 size: 14 residues. In DNA form, the CDR3 reads TGTGCCAGCAGCCTTCGAATGCCCGCCGGGGAGCTGTTTTTT. This encodes CASSLRMPAGELFF. Complete variable domain (other parts from reference TRBV9 and TRBJ2-2): DSGVTQTPKHLITATGQRVTLRCSPRSGDLSVYWYQQSLDQGLQFLIQYYNGEERAKGNILERFSAQQFPDLHSELNLSSLELGDSALYFCASSLRMPAGELFFGEGSRLTVL.

The count of this clone is one. The chain joins TRBV15 to TRBJ1-2; perhaps TRBD1 as D (5 bases). V was pared by 3 bases and J by 4 bases, with 21 bases between. The CDR3 consists of 17 residues. Per the germline V gene, CDR1 is LNHNV and CDR2 is YYDKDF (reference sequence). The CDR3 here is CATSSDSYPQGSYGYTF. The CDR3 region has the DNA TGTGCCACCAGCAGCGACTCGTACCCCCAGGGTTCCTATGGCTACACCTTC.

CDR3 nucleotide sequence: TGTGCCAGCAGCCCGCCGACGACTTTCTATGGCTACACCTTC. This gives the protein CASSPPTTFYGYTF. This chain links TRBV7-8 with TRBJ1-2; D uncertain. V was clipped by 5 bases and J by 4 bases, with 14 bases between them. Per germline, CDR1 SGHVS and CDR2 FQNEAQ. This CDR3 is 14 amino acids long.